This TCR beta chain was found in a study of blood T cell repertoires in COVID-19. Looked up from germline, CDR1 is SGHRS and CDR2 is YFSETQ. This CDR3 has 14 amino acids. V was pared by 1 base and J by 4 bases, with 9 bases between. Profiled with immunoSEQ multiplex PCR; TCRdb holds only in-frame clones, not every one. Of tens of thousands of clones in the sample, approximately 82% are singletons; the top ten hold roughly 9%. As to this clone: Other DNA sequences in this sample translate to the same CDR3.

Sequenced material: peripheral blood. The chain couples TRBV5-1 to TRBJ1-3; D ambiguous. The clonotype comes from a human donor in a cohort sampled during active COVID-19. The CDR3 DNA is TGCGCCAGCAGCTTGAGAGGGCAGGGAAACACCATATATTTT. It encodes CASSLRGQGNTIYF.